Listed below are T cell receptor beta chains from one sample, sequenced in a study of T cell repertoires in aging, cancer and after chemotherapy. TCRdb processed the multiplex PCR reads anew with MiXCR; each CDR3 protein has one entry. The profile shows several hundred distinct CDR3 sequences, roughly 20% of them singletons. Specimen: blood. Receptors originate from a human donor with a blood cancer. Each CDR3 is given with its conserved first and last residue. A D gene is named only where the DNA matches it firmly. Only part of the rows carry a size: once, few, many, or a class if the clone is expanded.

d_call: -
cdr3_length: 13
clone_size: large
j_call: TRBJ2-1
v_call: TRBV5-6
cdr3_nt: TGTGCCAGCAACAGCGGAACATACAATGAGCAGTTCTTC
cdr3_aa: CASNSGTYNEQFF

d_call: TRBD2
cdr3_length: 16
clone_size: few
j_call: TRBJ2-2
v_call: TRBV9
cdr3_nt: TGTGCCAGCAGCAGTAGCGGGAGAGTGAACACCGGGGAGCTGTTTTTT
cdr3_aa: CASSSSGRVNTGELFF

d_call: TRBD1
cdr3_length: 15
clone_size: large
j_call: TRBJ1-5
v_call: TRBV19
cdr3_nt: TGTGCCAGTAGTACACAGGGGGTCGGCAATCAGCCCCAGCATTTT
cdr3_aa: CASSTQGVGNQPQHF

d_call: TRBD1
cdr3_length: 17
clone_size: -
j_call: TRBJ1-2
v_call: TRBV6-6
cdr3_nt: TGTGCCAGCAGTGACACCCCGGGACAGGGGGCTCTTTGGGGCTACACCTTC
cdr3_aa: CASSDTPGQGALWGYTF

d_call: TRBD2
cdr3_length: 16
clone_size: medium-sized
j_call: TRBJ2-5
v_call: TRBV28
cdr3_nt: TGTGCCAGCAGTTTATTCTGGCGGGGGACCCAAGAGACCCAGTACTTC
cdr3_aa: CASSLFWRGTQETQYF

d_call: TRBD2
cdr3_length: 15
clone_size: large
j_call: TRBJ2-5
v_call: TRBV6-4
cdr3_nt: TGTGCCAGCAGTCGGACTAGCGGACCACAAGAGACCCAGTACTTC
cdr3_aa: CASSRTSGPQETQYF

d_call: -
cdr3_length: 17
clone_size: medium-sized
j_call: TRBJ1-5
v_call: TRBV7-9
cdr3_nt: TGTGCCAGCAGCTTAGCACGGGGTCAGTATAGCAATCAGCCCCAGCATTTT
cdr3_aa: CASSLARGQYSNQPQHF

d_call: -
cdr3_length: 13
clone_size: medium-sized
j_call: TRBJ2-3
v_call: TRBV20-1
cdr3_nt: TGCAGTGCTATGAAAGGGGGGGTAGATACGCAGTATTTT
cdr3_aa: CSAMKGGVDTQYF

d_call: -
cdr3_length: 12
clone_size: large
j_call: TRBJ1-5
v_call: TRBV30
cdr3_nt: TGTGCCTGGAGTTCCAGGGACCAGCCCCAGCATTTT
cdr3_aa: CAWSSRDQPQHF

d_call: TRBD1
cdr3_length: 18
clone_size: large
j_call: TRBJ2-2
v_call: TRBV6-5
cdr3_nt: TGTGCCAGCAATCCGGGACAGGAGACTGTCATGAACACCGGGGAGCTGTTTTTT
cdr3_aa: CASNPGQETVMNTGELFF

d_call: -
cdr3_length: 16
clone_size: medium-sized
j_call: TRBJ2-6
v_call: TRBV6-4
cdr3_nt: TGTGCCAGCAGTGACAATCCAGGGTCTGGGGCCAACGTCCTGACTTTC
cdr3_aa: CASSDNPGSGANVLTF

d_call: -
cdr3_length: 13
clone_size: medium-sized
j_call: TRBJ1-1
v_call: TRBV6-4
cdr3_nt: TGTGCCAGCAGTGACTCTGAGAACACTGAAGCTTTCTTT
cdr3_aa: CASSDSENTEAFF

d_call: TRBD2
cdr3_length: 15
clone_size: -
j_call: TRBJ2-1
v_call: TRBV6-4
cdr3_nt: TGTGCCAGCAGCCGCCGACTAGCGGGATACAATGAGCAGTTCTTC
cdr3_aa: CASSRRLAGYNEQFF

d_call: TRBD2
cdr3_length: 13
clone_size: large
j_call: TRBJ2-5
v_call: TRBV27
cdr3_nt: TGTGCCAGCAGTTCGCTAGCGGAGAAGACCCAGTACTTC
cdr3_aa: CASSSLAEKTQYF

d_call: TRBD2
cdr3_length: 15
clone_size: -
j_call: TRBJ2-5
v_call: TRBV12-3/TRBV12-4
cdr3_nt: TGTGCCAGCAGTCCGCTAGCGGGGGTCCAAGAGACCCAGTACTTC
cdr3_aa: CASSPLAGVQETQYF

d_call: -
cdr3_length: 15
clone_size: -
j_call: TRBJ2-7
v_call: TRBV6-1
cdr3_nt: TGTGATAGCAGTCCCCGGGGTAGAGGGATCCACGAGCAGTACTTC
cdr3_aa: CDSSPRGRGIHEQYF

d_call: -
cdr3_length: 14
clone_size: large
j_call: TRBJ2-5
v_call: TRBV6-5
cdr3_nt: TGTGCCAGCAGTTACTCGATCTCAGGCCAGACCCAGTACTTC
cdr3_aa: CASSYSISGQTQYF

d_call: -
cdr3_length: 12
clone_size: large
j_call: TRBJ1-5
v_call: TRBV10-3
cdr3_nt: TGTGCCATAGGACGGAACAATCAGCCCCAGCATTTT
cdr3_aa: CAIGRNNQPQHF

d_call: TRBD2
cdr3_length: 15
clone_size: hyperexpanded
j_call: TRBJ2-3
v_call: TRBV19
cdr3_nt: TGTGCCAGTAGTAGGACTAGCGGGGGCACAGATACGCAGTATTTT
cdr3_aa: CASSRTSGGTDTQYF

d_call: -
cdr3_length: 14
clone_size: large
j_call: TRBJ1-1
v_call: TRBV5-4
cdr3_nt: TGTGCCAGCAGCTTGGATGGGGCGTCCACTGAAGCTTTCTTT
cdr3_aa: CASSLDGASTEAFF

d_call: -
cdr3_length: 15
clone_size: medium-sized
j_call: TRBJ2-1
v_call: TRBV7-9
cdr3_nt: TGTGCCAGCAGCCCGTGGGAGGCCCTCGTGGATGAGCAGTTCTTC
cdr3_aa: CASSPWEALVDEQFF

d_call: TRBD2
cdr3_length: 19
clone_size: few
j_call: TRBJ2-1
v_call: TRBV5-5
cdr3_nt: TGTGCCAGCAGCTATGTGGTACTAGCGGGAAGCAGGGTCAGGAATGAGCAGTTCTTC
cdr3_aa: CASSYVVLAGSRVRNEQFF

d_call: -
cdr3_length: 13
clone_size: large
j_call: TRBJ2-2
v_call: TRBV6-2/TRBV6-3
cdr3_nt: TGTGCCAGCACCCTCCTCTGGGCCGGGGAGCTGTTTTTT
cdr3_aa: CASTLLWAGELFF

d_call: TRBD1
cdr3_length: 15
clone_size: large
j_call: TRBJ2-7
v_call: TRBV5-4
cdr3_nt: TGTGCCAGCAGCCCTCGGACAGGGGGTGTTTACGAGCAGTACTTC
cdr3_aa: CASSPRTGGVYEQYF

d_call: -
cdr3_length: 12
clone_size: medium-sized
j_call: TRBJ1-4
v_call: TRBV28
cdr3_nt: TGTGCCAGCAGTAGGGCGAATGAAAAACTGTTTTTT
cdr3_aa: CASSRANEKLFF

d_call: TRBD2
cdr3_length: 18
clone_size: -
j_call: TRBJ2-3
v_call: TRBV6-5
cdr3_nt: TGTGCCAGCAGTGATGGGACTAGCGGGGGGCGCCCCACAGATACGCAGTATTTT
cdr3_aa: CASSDGTSGGRPTDTQYF

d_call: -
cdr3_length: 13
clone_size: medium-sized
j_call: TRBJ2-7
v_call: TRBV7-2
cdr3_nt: TGTGCCAGCAGCTTAGCCTGGTTGGGTGAGCAGTACTTC
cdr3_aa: CASSLAWLGEQYF

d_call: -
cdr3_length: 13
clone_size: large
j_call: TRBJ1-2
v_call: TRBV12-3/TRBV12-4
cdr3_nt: TGTGCCAGCAGTCTCCCCCTTGCCTATGGCTACACCTTC
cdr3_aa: CASSLPLAYGYTF

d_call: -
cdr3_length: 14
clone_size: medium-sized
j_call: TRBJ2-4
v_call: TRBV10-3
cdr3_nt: TGTGCCATCAGTGAGACCATAGCCAAAAACATTCAGTACTTC
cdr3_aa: CAISETIAKNIQYF

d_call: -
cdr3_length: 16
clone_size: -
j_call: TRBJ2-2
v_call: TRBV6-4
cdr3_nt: TGTGCCAGCAGTGACAGGGACACCGGGGAGGCCGGGGAGCTGTTTTTT
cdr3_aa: CASSDRDTGEAGELFF

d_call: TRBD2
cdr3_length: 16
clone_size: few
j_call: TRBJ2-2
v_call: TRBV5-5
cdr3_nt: TGTGCCAGCAGCTTGGTGGCTAGCGGGGCCACCGGGGAGCTGTTTTTT
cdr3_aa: CASSLVASGATGELFF

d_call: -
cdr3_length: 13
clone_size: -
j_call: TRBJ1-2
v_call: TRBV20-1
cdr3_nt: TGCAGTGCTAGAGTAGTGGTTGGAGATGGCTACACCTTC
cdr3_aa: CSARVVVGDGYTF

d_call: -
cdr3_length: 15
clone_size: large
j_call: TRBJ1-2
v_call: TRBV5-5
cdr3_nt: TGTGCCAGCAGCTTGTCCTCGACAGTGGGCTATGGCTACACCTTC
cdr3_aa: CASSLSSTVGYGYTF

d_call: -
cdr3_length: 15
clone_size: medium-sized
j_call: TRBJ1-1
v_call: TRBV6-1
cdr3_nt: TGTGCCAGCAGTGAAAGGGTTGCAATGAACACTGAAGCTTTCTTT
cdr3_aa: CASSERVAMNTEAFF

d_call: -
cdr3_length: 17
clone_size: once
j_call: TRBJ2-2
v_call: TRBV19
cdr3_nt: TGTGCCAGTAGTAAAGACAGGACATACGGCTACACCGGGGAGCTGTTTTTT
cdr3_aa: CASSKDRTYGYTGELFF

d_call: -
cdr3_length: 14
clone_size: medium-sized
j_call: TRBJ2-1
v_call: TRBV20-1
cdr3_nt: TGCAGTGCCGTGTTTACGAGCTCCTACAATGAGCAGTTCTTC
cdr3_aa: CSAVFTSSYNEQFF

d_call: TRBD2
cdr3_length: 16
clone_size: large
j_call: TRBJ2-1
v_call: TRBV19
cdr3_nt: TGTGCCAGTAGTATCCTTACTAGCGGGGGGTACAATGAGCAGTTCTTC
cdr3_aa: CASSILTSGGYNEQFF